Sequencing of this T cell receptor beta chain was carried out in a study of T-cell reconstitution after alpha-beta-depleted transplantation in children. Trimming removed 3 bases from V and 1 base from J, with 10 bases in between. Germline V lookup: CDR1 MRHNA, CDR2 SNTAGT. The CDR3 runs to 15 residues. Unique molecular identifiers were incorporated into the prepared TCRbeta library. Each CDR3 protein gets one entry after TCRdb re-called the PCR reads with MiXCR. The data contain some 830,000 distinct CDR3 sequences, roughly 15% of them singletons. The genes are TRBV6-4 and TRBJ2-1; no reliable D call. The material was PBMCs, mostly from graft donor cells, obtained 360 days after TCRalphabeta/CD19-depleted stem cell transplant. This receptor was obtained from a male patient younger than 18 who had a stem cell transplant for acute lymphoblastic leukemia, so the T cells may come from the graft donor. The CDR3, as DNA: TGTGCCAGCAGTGAATCAGTTTATTCCTACAATGAGCAGTTCTTC. Its protein product is CASSESVYSYNEQFF.